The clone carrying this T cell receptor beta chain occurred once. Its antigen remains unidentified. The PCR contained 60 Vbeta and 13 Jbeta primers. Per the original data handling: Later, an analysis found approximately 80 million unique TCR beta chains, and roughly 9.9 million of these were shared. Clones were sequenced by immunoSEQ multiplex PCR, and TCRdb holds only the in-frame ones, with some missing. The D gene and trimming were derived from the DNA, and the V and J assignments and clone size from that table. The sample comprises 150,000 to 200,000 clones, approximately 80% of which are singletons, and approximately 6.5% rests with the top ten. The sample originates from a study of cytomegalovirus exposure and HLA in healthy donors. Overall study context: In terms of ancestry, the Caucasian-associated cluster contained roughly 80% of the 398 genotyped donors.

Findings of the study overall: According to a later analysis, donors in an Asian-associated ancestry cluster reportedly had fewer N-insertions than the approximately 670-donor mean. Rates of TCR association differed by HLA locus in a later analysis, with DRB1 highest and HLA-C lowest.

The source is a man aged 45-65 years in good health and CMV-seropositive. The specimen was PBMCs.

Here the CDR3 DNA reads TGTGCCAGCAGCGTAGTGGGACAGGGGGATTCACCCCTCCACTTT. Translating gives CASSVVGQGDSPLHF. The V call is TRBV9, the J call TRBJ1-6; the match to TRBD1 covers 11 bases. This CDR3 is built from 15 residues. Losses at the gene ends were 0 bases for V and 8 bases for J; bases not matched to a gene: 1. Germline CDR1 SGDLS, CDR2 YYNGEE.